What follows are 27 T cell receptor beta chains derived from one specimen sequenced in a study of low-dose radiotherapy and immunotherapy resistance in tumors. Stated time point: before trial treatment. First-strand cDNA used TRAV- and TRBV-specific primers, covering alpha and beta chains. Both a constant-region primer and a V-primer adapter served to amplify TCRs across roughly 22 PCR cycles. Each CDR3 protein gets one entry after TCRdb re-called the reads with MiXCR. The repertoire consists of more than 85,000 distinct CDR3 sequences, with roughly a tenth occurring once and the leading ten covering more than 0.85%. Sequenced here: PBMCs, sampled before treatment. All receptors derive from a male donor with prostate cancer.

This clonotype was recorded at least ten times. This sequence joins TRBV23-1 and TRBJ2-7; no reliable D call. TRBV23-1 is designated an ORF whose function remains uncertain. V was shortened by 7 bases and J by 2 bases, with 15 bases between the two germline ends. The CDR3 has 14 amino acids. The CDR3 DNA follows: TGCGCCAGCACCTCGGCCGCGCTCCCCTACGAGCAGTACTTC. Translation: CASTSAALPYEQYF.

This clonotype is classed as medium-sized (0.01 to 0.1%). The chain links TRBV28 to TRBJ2-7, with 8 bases matching TRBD2. Trimming at V came to 7 bases and at J to 1 base, leaving 6 bases not matched to a gene. From germline, CDR1 is MDHEN and CDR2 SYDVKM. This CDR3 is 14 amino acids long. The CDR3 region has the DNA TGTGCCAGCACCGAACCTAGCGGGTCCTACGAGCAGTACTTC. This codes for CASTEPSGSYEQYF.

This clonotype was counted many times. V usage is TRBV28 and J usage is TRBJ1-1; tentative D call: TRBD1 (6 bases). This CDR3 has 16 residues. V gave up 6 bases and J gave up 2 bases, with 19 bases separating them. The V gene's germline CDR1 is MDHEN and CDR2 SYDVKM. The CDR3: CASRPPPGAINTEAFF. CDR3 in DNA: TGTGCCAGCAGACCACCCCCAGGGGCGATAAACACTGAAGCTTTCTTT.

This clonotype was recorded many times. The V gene is TRBV28, the J gene TRBJ2-7; 10 nucleotides align to TRBD1. Germline CDR1 reads MDHEN; CDR2 reads SYDVKM. The CDR3 is made up of 15 amino acids. J lost 2 bases, V lost 3 bases, and 4 bases had no gene match. The CDR3 DNA reads as TGTGCCAGCAGTTTGATCGGGACAGGGGCCTACGAGCAGTACTTC. This encodes CASSLIGTGAYEQYF.

In this sample, this clonotype turned up many times. The V gene is TRBV10-3, the J gene TRBJ2-5; D possibly uses TRBD1 or TRBD2 (5 bases each). The CDR3 runs to 12 residues. V lost 6 bases and J lost 5, with 10 bases in between. CDR1 and CDR2 (germline): ENHRY, SYGVKD. CDR3 DNA sequence: TGTGCCATCAGGGGGACGGGGGAGACCCAGTACTTC. Residues: CAIRGTGETQYF.

Turning to this clonotype: A far larger clone differs by one base, so this is likely a read error. The V gene is TRBV1, the J gene TRBJ2-1; the table calls TRBD1, which could not be checked here. TRBV1 is classified as a pseudogene. The CDR3 loop spans 22 amino acids. Here the CDR3 DNA reads TGCGCCAGCAGCCAAGAAAGTCTACGGGGCGCAACTAGCGGGAGCTCCTACAATGATCAGTTCTTC. It is translated as CASSQESLRGATSGSSYNDQFF.

This clonotype was counted many times. This chain links TRBV7-9 with TRBJ2-6; no clear D. CDR3 length: 13 amino acids. V gave up 6 bases and J gave up 5 bases, with 8 bases separating them. Per the germline V gene, CDR1 is SEHNR and CDR2 is FQNEAQ (reference sequence). In nucleotides, the CDR3 is TGTGCCAGCAGTCTTCCACGGGCCAACGTCCTGACTTTC. Amino acid sequence: CASSLPRANVLTF.

This clonotype was seen at least ten times. The chain combines TRBV7-2 with TRBJ1-3; D is unclear. The germline V and J ends were trimmed by 5 bases and 1 base, with 6 bases remaining between them. Germline CDR1 and CDR2: SGHTA and FQGNSA. This CDR3 comprises 13 residues. The CDR3 bases are TGTGCCAGCAGCCCAGATTCTGGAAACACCATATATTTT. Its protein is CASSPDSGNTIYF.

This clonotype was observed many times. The rearrangement uses TRBV28 and TRBJ2-5, with D perhaps TRBD2 (6 bases). The germline CDR1 and CDR2 sequences are MDHEN and SYDVKM. There are 16 residues in the CDR3. Trimming pared 6 bases from V and 4 bases from J, leaving 21 bases between. The CDR3 protein is CASSPLAGLEGETQYF. The CDR3 coding sequence is TGTGCCAGCAGCCCCCTCGCGGGGCTAGAGGGAGAGACCCAGTACTTC. Full variable domain (rest looked up from reference TRBV28 and TRBJ2-5): DVKVTQSSRYLVKRTGEKVFLECVQDMDHENMFWYRQDPGLGLRLIYFSYDVKMKEKGDIPEGYSVSREKKERFSLILESASTNQTSMYLCASSPLAGLEGETQYFGPGTRLLVL.

This clonotype was seen at least ten times. V gene TRBV20-1 combines with J gene TRBJ2-1, with 8 bases that match TRBD2. This CDR3 spans 16 amino acids. The V and J ends lost 6 bases and 4 bases, in that order; junction bases with no gene match: 14. CDR1 and CDR2 (germline): DFQATT, SNEGSKA (reference sequence). CDR3 amino acids: CSAEEGAGVRYNEQFF. DNA of the CDR3: TGCAGTGCCGAAGAGGGAGCGGGAGTTAGATACAATGAGCAGTTCTTC.

This clonotype has a handful of counts. A much bigger clone sits one base away, suggesting this may be a read error. The chain carries TRBV15 and TRBJ2-5; no clear D gene. The length of the CDR3 is 13 residues. Germline CDR1 is LNHNV and CDR2 is YYDKDF (reference sequence). The CDR3 sequence: CATGRDYLETQYF. CDR3 DNA: TGTGCCACCGGCAGAGATTATCTCGAGACCCAGTACTTC.

V and J are TRBV27 and TRBJ1-1; D gene uncertain. The V and J ends lost 3 bases and 1 base respectively, with 6 bases between them. This CDR3 has 13 residues. Germline V gene data show CDR1 as MNHEY and CDR2 as SMNVEV (reference sequence). CDR3 nucleotide sequence: TGTGCCAGCAGTTTCTTAGAGAACACTGAAGCTTTCTTT. Translation gives CASSFLENTEAFF.

There are many counts of this clonotype. The chain uses TRBV20-1 and TRBJ2-7; D not certain. Germline values: CDR1 DFQATT, CDR2 SNEGSKA (reference sequence). The CDR3 covers 11 residues. Between the trimmed V and J ends, which lost 5 bases and 6 bases, there was a span of 11 bases. The CDR3 loop is CSADGPSEQYF. The CDR3 nucleotides read TGCAGTGCTGACGGGCCTTCCGAGCAGTACTTC.

Of note for this clonotype: Only one base separates this from a far larger clonotype, so it likely reflects a read error. This chain joins TRBV5-8 and TRBJ1-5; a possible D gene is TRBD1 (5 bases). The CDR3 covers 14 residues. Trimming removed 3 bases at V and 6 bases at J, with 13 bases between. Germline values: CDR1 SGHTS, CDR2 YDEGEE. The CDR3 loop is CASSSGSGTQPQHF. The CDR3 DNA is TGTGCCAGCAGCTCCGGGTCAGGGACTCAGCCCCAGCATTTT.

This clonotype has a count of ten or more. The V gene is TRBV7-9, the J gene TRBJ1-2; D uncertain. The CDR3 loop spans 12 amino acids. From germline, CDR1 is SEHNR and CDR2 FQNEAQ (reference sequence). The V end lost 3 bases, the J end lost 3 bases, and 5 bases lay between the germline ends. The CDR3 is CASSFGDYGYTF. DNA for the CDR3: TGTGCCAGCAGCTTTGGAGACTATGGCTACACCTTC.

This clonotype was seen many times. The V and J genes are TRBV27 and TRBJ2-6; D is ambiguous. CDR3 length: 13 amino acids. Trimming shortened V by 6 bases and J by 1 base, and 4 bases separated the two germline ends. Germline CDR1 is MNHEY and CDR2 is SMNVEV (reference sequence). The CDR3: CASRKSGANVLTF. The CDR3 DNA sequence: TGTGCCAGCAGGAAATCTGGGGCCAACGTCCTGACTTTC.

This clonotype was seen only a few times. The CDR3 sequence is CSATSGQGGRTGELFF. The CDR3 bases are TGCAGTGCTACCTCAGGACAGGGCGGCAGGACCGGGGAGCTGTTTTTT. V is TRBV20-1 and J is TRBJ2-2, with TRBD1 matching 8 bases. The CDR3 has 16 amino acids. The ends lost 4 bases at V and 5 bases at J; junction bases unmatched: 12. Germline V lookup: CDR1 DFQATT, CDR2 SNEGSKA (reference sequence).

This clonotype was detected ten times or more. The chain carries TRBV19 and TRBJ2-7; 9 bases fit TRBD1. CDR3 length: 14 residues. CDR1 and CDR2 (germline): LNHDA, SQIVND (reference sequence). With 4 bases clipped from V and 5 bases from J, the junction kept 6 bases outside the gene matches. CDR3 nucleotide sequence: TGTGCCAGTAGTAAGGACAGGGGCGGCCACGAGCAGTACTTC. This gives the protein CASSKDRGGHEQYF.

This clonotype was counted ten times or more. V is TRBV2 and J is TRBJ2-2; 8 bases agree with TRBD1. CDR3 length: 14 residues. V was pared by 6 bases and J by 5 bases, with 5 bases of the junction left unmatched. Germline lookup yields CDR1 SNHLY and CDR2 FYNNEI. The CDR3 DNA sequence: TGTGCCAGCAGGACAGGGGTCGGGACCGGGGAGCTGTTTTTT. Its protein is CASRTGVGTGELFF.

This clonotype was observed at least ten times. V and J are TRBV6-6 and TRBJ1-5; unclear D gene. The CDR3 extends over 15 amino acids. With 7 bases removed from V and 3 bases from J, the gap between germline ends came to 16 bases. Germline V CDR1 and CDR2: MNHNY, SVGAGI (reference sequence). The CDR3 is CASTDLEGSNQPQHF. The CDR3 nucleotides read TGTGCCAGCACCGATTTGGAGGGTTCCAATCAGCCCCAGCATTTT.

V is TRBV24-1 and J is TRBJ2-3; no reliable D call. The length of the CDR3 is 13 residues. Trimming removed 0 bases at V and 6 bases at J, with 6 bases between. From germline, CDR1 is KGHDR and CDR2 SFDVKD. The DNA of the CDR3 is TGTGCCACCAGTGATTTGCGAAGTGATACGCAGTATTTT. It encodes CATSDLRSDTQYF.

About this clonotype itself: This may arise from a read error, as a much more abundant clone is one base away. The conserved final phenylalanine or tryptophan is absent from the CDR3, which likely points to a read error. This chain joins TRBV6-1 and TRBJ2-4; weak D call: TRBD2 (5 bases). With 5 bases removed from V and 6 bases from J, the gap between germline ends came to 14 bases. CDR1 and CDR2 (germline): MNHNS, SASEGT. CDR3 length equals 14 residues. The CDR3 here is CASSSLGVGNIQYI. The CDR3 region has the DNA TGTGCCAGCAGTTCCCTCGGGGTAGGAAACATTCAGTACATC.

A note on this clonotype: This sequence may be a read error, since a much larger clone differs from it by one base. The chain employs TRBV7-9 and TRBJ2-7; D remains ambiguous. The CDR3 loop spans 11 amino acids. Germline loops: CDR1 SEHNR, CDR2 FQNEAQ (reference sequence). CDR3 nucleotides: TGTGCCTGCAGCTCCGTGGACGTGCAGTACTTC. Protein product: CACSSVDVQYF.

This clonotype was picked up many times. The chain is built from TRBV4-3 and TRBJ1-1; maybe TRBD1 (6 bases). Germline CDR1 is LGHNA and CDR2 is YSLEER. The CDR3 totals 14 residues. The ends were cut back, 0 bases at V and 11 bases at J, with 16 bases in the middle. This chain's CDR3 is CASSQDPQGGRAFF. The CDR3 nucleotides read TGCGCCAGCAGCCAAGATCCACAGGGCGGGCGTGCTTTCTTT.

On this clonotype: This probably arose from a read error, given a far larger clone one base away. CDR3 bases: TGTGCCAGCAGCTTGGCCCGGTCAAACACTGAAGCTTCCTTT. Translating gives CASSLARSNTEASF. The chain joins TRBV5-3 to TRBJ1-1; D is unclear. TRBV5-3 is reported as an ORF; its role is uncertain. The CDR3 has 14 residues.

This chain joins TRBV27 and TRBJ2-5; D not resolved. Trimming pared 7 bases from V and 0 bases from J, leaving 12 bases between. This CDR3 has 14 residues. Germline assignment: CDR1 MNHEY and CDR2 SMNVEV (reference sequence). CDR3 nucleotides: TGTGCCAGCATGGGCAGCTCGTACCAAGAGACCCAGTACTTC. Protein product: CASMGSSYQETQYF.

This clonotype showed up many times. The chain carries TRBV27 and TRBJ2-5; 7 positions match TRBD2. Losses at the gene ends were 0 bases for V and 1 base for J; bases not matched to a gene: 5. This CDR3 is built from 16 residues. Germline CDR1 is MNHEY and CDR2 is SMNVEV (reference sequence). CDR3 sequence: CASSLSRLAFQETQYF. CDR3 nucleotide sequence: TGTGCCAGCAGTTTATCCAGACTAGCCTTCCAAGAGACCCAGTACTTC.